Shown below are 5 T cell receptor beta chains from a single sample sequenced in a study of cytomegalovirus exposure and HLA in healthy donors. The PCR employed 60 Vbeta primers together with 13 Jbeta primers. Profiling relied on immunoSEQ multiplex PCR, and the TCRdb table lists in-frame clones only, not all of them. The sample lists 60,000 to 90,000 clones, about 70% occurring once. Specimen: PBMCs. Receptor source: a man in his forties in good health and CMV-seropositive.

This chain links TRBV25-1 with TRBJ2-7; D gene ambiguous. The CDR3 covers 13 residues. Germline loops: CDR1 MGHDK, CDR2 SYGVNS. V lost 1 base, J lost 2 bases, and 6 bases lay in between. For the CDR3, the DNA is TGTGCCAGCAGTGAATCAGTGCCCTACGAGCAGTACTTC. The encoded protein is CASSESVPYEQYF.

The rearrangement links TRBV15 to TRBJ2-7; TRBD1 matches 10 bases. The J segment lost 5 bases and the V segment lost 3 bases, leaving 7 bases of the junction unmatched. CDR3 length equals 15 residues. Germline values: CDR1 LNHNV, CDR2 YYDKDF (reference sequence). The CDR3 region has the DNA TGTGCCACCAGCAGTCCCCGGGACAGGGGCCACGAGCAGTACTTC. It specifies CATSSPRDRGHEQYF.

As DNA, the CDR3 is TGCGCCAGCAGCGACGGGACTTCAGATACGCAGTATTTT. This translates into CASSDGTSDTQYF. The rearrangement links TRBV5-1 to TRBJ2-3, with D tentatively TRBD2 (6 bases). The CDR3 has 13 amino acids. Between the trimmed V and J ends, which lost 4 bases and 4 bases, there was a span of 10 bases. Germline V gene sequence: CDR1 SGHRS, CDR2 YFSETQ.

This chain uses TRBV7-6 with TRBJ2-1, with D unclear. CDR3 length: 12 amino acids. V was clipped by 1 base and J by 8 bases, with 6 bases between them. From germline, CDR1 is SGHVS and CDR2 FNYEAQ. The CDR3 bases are TGTGCCAGCAGCTTAGGAGCACATGAGCAGTTCTTC. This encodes CASSLGAHEQFF.

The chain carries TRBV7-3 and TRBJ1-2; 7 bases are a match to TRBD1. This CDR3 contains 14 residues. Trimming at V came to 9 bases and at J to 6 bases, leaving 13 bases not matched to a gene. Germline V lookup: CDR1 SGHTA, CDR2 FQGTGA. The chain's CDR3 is CASQSFAGGDGYTF. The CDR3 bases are TGTGCCAGTCAATCTTTTGCAGGGGGAGATGGCTACACCTTC.